This T cell receptor beta chain is drawn from a study of T cell changes during pregnancy in multiple sclerosis. Method: immunoSEQ multiplex PCR; TCRdb's copy keeps in-frame clones and lacks some. Counted here are roughly 56,000 clones, about 89% occurring once; the ten biggest clones make up approximately 0.45%. V was pared by 0 bases and J by 7 bases, with 21 bases between. The CDR3 covers 17 residues. CDR1 is LGHNA and CDR2 is YSLEER in the germline V gene. This TCR derives from a female donor in good health, enrolled as a control in a pregnancy study. The chain has TRBV4-3 and TRBJ1-2, with D perhaps matching TRBD1 (5 bases). The sequencing used CD4+ T cells from peripheral blood mononuclear cells, collected after pregnancy. The CDR3: CASSQDIVSGVSSGYTF. CDR3 nucleotide sequence: TGCGCCAGCAGCCAAGATATCGTGTCGGGGGTTTCTAGTGGCTACACCTTC.